These 20 T cell receptor beta chains originate from one sample sequenced in a study of cytomegalovirus exposure and HLA in healthy donors (dated by TCRdb to the late 2010s). Library generation was performed with the immunoSEQ multiplex PCR assay. For the multiplex PCR, a mixture combining 60 forward primers for TCR Vbeta segments and 13 reverse primers for TCR Jbeta segments was used. TCRdb's version of the immuneACCESS table is confined to in-frame rearrangements and falls short of the full clone set. An unresolved V gene accounts for under half of the shortfall where checked; the remainder is of unknown origin. The sample yields some 250,000 clones; about four fifths were counted once. The ten most abundant clones make up 5.4% of the sample. What was sequenced was PBMCs. The receptors shown here come from a woman aged 40-49 years in good health and CMV-seropositive.

V is TRBV2 and J is TRBJ1-1; possible D gene TRBD1, 5 bases. This CDR3 has 11 residues. V lost 9 bases, J lost 3 bases, and 8 bases lay in between. Germline V gene lookup returns CDR1 SNHLY and CDR2 FYNNEI. CDR3 sequence (DNA): TGTGCCAGACGACAGTACACTGAAGCTTTCTTT. Its protein is CARRQYTEAFF.

This rearrangement joins TRBV6-1 to TRBJ2-3; D not certain. V was cut by 1 base and J by 1 base, with 6 bases left in between. The CDR3 is made up of 14 amino acids. The germline V gene encodes CDR1 MNHNS and CDR2 SASEGT. The CDR3 nucleotides are TGTGCCAGCAGTGAAGTATCCGGCACAGATACGCAGTATTTT. This sequence encodes CASSEVSGTDTQYF.

This clone was seen only once. The chain carries TRBV7-2 and TRBJ2-3; the D gene is possibly TRBD1 (5 bases). Germline V lookup: CDR1 SGHTA, CDR2 FQGNSA. Trimming took 1 base from V and 0 from J, leaving 17 bases between them. There are 18 residues in the CDR3. CDR3: CASSLGRVGVFSTDTQYF. Written as DNA, the CDR3 is TGTGCCAGCAGCTTAGGCAGGGTTGGGGTCTTTAGCACAGATACGCAGTATTTT.

V usage is TRBV7-3 and J usage is TRBJ2-3, with D perhaps matching TRBD2 (6 bases). Trimming left V 1 base short and J 3 bases short, with 8 bases between. This CDR3 comprises 14 residues. The germline CDR1 and CDR2 sequences are SGHTA and FQGTGA. The CDR3 DNA is TGTGCCAGCAGCTTAATGGGACTTACAGATACGCAGTATTTT. Encoded protein: CASSLMGLTDTQYF.

This chain joins TRBV2 and TRBJ1-2, with D unresolved. Looked up from germline, CDR1 is SNHLY and CDR2 is FYNNEI. The CDR3 contains 13 residues. Trimming removed 2 bases from V and 4 bases from J, with 8 bases in between. DNA of the CDR3: TGTGCCAGCAGTGAACCAGGCCCCTATGGCTACACCTTC. It yields the protein CASSEPGPYGYTF.

This clone was detected a few times. The chain is built from TRBV7-9 and TRBJ2-3, with 8 bases lining up with TRBD2. This CDR3 has 14 amino acids. Per germline, CDR1 SEHNR and CDR2 FQNEAQ (reference sequence). V lost 1 base, J lost 5 bases, and 2 bases stayed unmatched. CDR3 sequence reads: CASSLVLAGDTQYF. In nucleotides, the CDR3 is TGTGCCAGCAGCTTAGTGCTAGCGGGAGATACGCAGTATTTT.

This chain joins TRBV6-6 and TRBJ2-5, with TRBD2 identical over 8 bases. V gave up 0 bases and J gave up 4 bases; unmatched junction bases: 7. CDR3 length: 16 residues. Germline CDR1 and CDR2: MNHNY and SVGAGI (reference sequence). CDR3 in DNA: TGTGCCAGCAGTTACTCAGTCACGGGAGGGGGAGAGACCCAGTACTTC. Its translation is CASSYSVTGGGETQYF.

CDR3 sequence: CASSLQGHTEAFF. The CDR3 coding sequence is TGTGCCAGCAGCTTGCAGGGTCACACTGAAGCTTTCTTT. This chain links TRBV7-9 with TRBJ1-1, with a tentative D call TRBD1 (5 bases). Trimming shortened V by 3 bases and J by 3 bases, and 8 bases separated the two germline ends. Germline CDR1 is SEHNR and CDR2 is FQNEAQ (reference sequence). The CDR3 length is 13 residues.

This clone was counted a few times. The CDR3 is CAWSRGYGYTF. The CDR3 bases are TGTGCCTGGAGTAGGGGCTATGGCTACACCTTC. The chain carries TRBV30 and TRBJ1-2; a weak D match, TRBD1 (5 bases). Germline V gene data show CDR1 as GTSNPN and CDR2 as SVGIG (reference sequence). The CDR3 runs 11 residues. V dropped 2 bases and J dropped 4 bases, with 5 bases sitting between them.

This rearrangement joins TRBV6-6 to TRBJ2-3; 9 positions agree with TRBD2. Germline V gives CDR1 MNHNY, CDR2 SVGAGI (reference sequence). The V segment lost 0 bases and the J segment 4 bases; nucleotides outside the gene matches: 5. The CDR3 runs 16 residues. The CDR3 loop is CASSYSLAGGADTQYF. In DNA form, the CDR3 reads TGTGCCAGCAGTTACTCCCTGGCGGGAGGGGCAGATACGCAGTATTTT.

V gene TRBV25-1 combines with J gene TRBJ2-7; 11 nucleotides align to TRBD1. The V and J ends lost 3 bases and 3 bases, in that order; junction bases with no gene match: 4. Germline-derived CDR1 and CDR2 are MGHDK and SYGVNS. The length of the CDR3 is 15 residues. The DNA of the CDR3 is TGTGCCAGCAGTGAGGTGGGACAGGGGGGCTACGAGCAGTACTTC. Residues: CASSEVGQGGYEQYF.

The chain uses TRBV21-1 and TRBJ1-3; the D call in the table, TRBD1, was not verified against the DNA. TRBV21-1 is assigned pseudogene status. The CDR3 covers 15 residues. As DNA, the CDR3 is TGTGCCAGCAGCGAATCAAAGGGGGCTGGAAACACCATATATTTT. It translates to CASSESKGAGNTIYF.

This chain joins TRBV7-2 and TRBJ2-3; possibly TRBD1 for D (5 bases). Trimming pared 5 bases from V and 0 bases from J, leaving 12 bases between. This CDR3 has 15 residues. Germline CDR1 and CDR2: SGHTA and FQGNSA. The CDR3 region is CASSPGFASTDTQYF. Here the CDR3 DNA reads TGTGCCAGCAGCCCAGGGTTTGCTAGCACAGATACGCAGTATTTT.

This sequence joins TRBV10-3 and TRBJ1-2; unclear D gene. This CDR3 is built from 14 residues. The germline gives CDR1 ENHRY, CDR2 SYGVKD. Trimming took off 6 bases at V and 3 bases at J, with 14 bases between the two ends. CDR3 DNA sequence: TGTGCCATCAGCCTGGGGAGCACCTACTATGGCTACACCTTC. This codes for CAISLGSTYYGYTF.

The chain combines TRBV7-2 with TRBJ1-1; 9 nucleotides line up with TRBD1. The CDR3 is 15 residues long. V lost 1 base to trimming and J lost 2 bases; unmatched junction nucleotides: 2. Germline values: CDR1 SGHTA, CDR2 FQGNSA. The CDR3 DNA follows: TGTGCCAGCAGCTTAGACAGGGGGCTTAACACTGAAGCTTTCTTT. It codes for CASSLDRGLNTEAFF.

The V call is TRBV11-3, the J call TRBJ1-4; D possibly corresponds to TRBD1 (5 bases). Germline loops: CDR1 SGHNT, CDR2 YENEEA. The CDR3 sequence is 13 residues long. With 5 bases removed from V and 7 bases from J, the gap between germline ends came to 11 bases. The CDR3 DNA sequence: TGTGCCAGCAGCCGACAGTTTGGTGAAAAACTGTTTTTT. This encodes CASSRQFGEKLFF. The whole variable domain, filled in from reference TRBV11-3 and TRBJ1-4, reads EAGVVQSPRYKIIEKKQPVAFWCNPISGHNTLYWYLQNLGQGPELLIRYENEEAVDDSQLPKDRFSAERLKGVDSTLKIQPAELGDSAVYLCASSRQFGEKLFFGSGTQLSVL.

The chain is built from TRBV7-9 and TRBJ1-1; D may be TRBD1 (5 bases). V was shortened by 5 bases and J by 0 bases, with 13 bases between the two germline ends. Germline V gene sequence: CDR1 SEHNR, CDR2 FQNEAQ (reference sequence). The CDR3 extends over 15 amino acids. The chain's CDR3 is CASSPGRGVNTEAFF. As DNA, the CDR3 is TGTGCCAGCAGCCCAGGGCGGGGGGTGAACACTGAAGCTTTCTTT.

This chain uses TRBV21-1 with TRBJ2-7; the table's D call of TRBD1 was not tested on the DNA. TRBV21-1 constitutes a pseudogene. CDR3 length: 22 amino acids. CDR3 sequence reads: CASSKKCSTGRLPSPQDYEQYF. DNA of the CDR3: TGTGCCAGCAGCAAAAAGTGTTCGACAGGGAGGCTTCCTTCGCCCCAGGACTACGAGCAGTACTTC.

The chain links TRBV5-4 to TRBJ2-2; unclear D gene. The V end was cut by 4 bases, the J end by 0 bases, with 4 bases between. The germline gives CDR1 SGHNT, CDR2 YYREEE (reference sequence). There are 13 residues in the CDR3. CDR3 sequence (DNA): TGTGCCAGCAGCCCGTCGAACACCGGGGAGCTGTTTTTT. Translated, it gives CASSPSNTGELFF.

This clone showed up just a few times. CDR3 sequence reads: CASSGDRAGNTIYF. CDR3 coding DNA: TGTGCCAGCAGTGGGGACAGGGCAGGAAACACCATATATTTT. V is TRBV6-1 and J is TRBJ1-3; 9 nucleotides align to TRBD1. With V trimmed by 4 bases and J by 4 bases, 2 bases remained unmatched. Germline assignment: CDR1 MNHNS and CDR2 SASEGT. The CDR3 has 14 residues.